The clone carrying this TCR beta chain has only a few counts. Its antigen is not known. There are 13 residues in the CDR3. The V end lost 4 bases, the J end lost 2 bases, and 8 bases lay between the germline ends. The V gene's germline CDR1 is LNHDA and CDR2 SQIVND (reference sequence). This sample was included in a study of T-cell reconstitution after alpha-beta-depleted transplantation in children. Findings and caveats of the study: At around two months after transplant, the alpha-beta T cells were reportedly derived from several hundred expanded clones that came from non-depleted graft cells. Counts and diversity of T cells one year after transplant came mostly from newly produced T cells.

TCRbeta library construction was performed incorporating unique molecular identifiers. TCRdb used MiXCR to reprocess the PCR reads, holding one entry per CDR3 protein. Of fewer than 150,000 distinct CDR3 sequences listed, roughly 9.7% are singletons. Here the sequenced sample was PBMCs, mostly from graft donor cells, taken 180 days after TCRalphabeta/CD19-depleted stem cell transplant. This rearrangement joins TRBV19 to TRBJ1-1; D unresolved. The receptor was isolated from a girl under two years old who had a stem cell transplant for combined immunodeficiency, so the T cells may come from the graft donor. The CDR3 here is CASSNTPNTEAFF. For the CDR3, the DNA is TGTGCCAGTAGTAATACACCCAACACTGAAGCTTTCTTT.